This T cell receptor (beta chain) was sequenced for a study of early T cells in non-severe SARS-CoV-2 infection. In the study overall: RNA in bulk from unsorted whole blood was sequenced, and chains were unpaired. The study, taken as a whole, reports: Comparison of clonotypes with VDJdb favored anti-spike CD8 responses while missing private and CD4 specificities.

With regard to this clonotype: Its cognate antigen is unknown.

Germline lookup yields CDR1 MNHEY and CDR2 SVGEGT. The V end lost 7 bases, the J end lost 0 bases, and 24 bases lay between the germline ends. This CDR3 comprises 18 residues. Tagging with unique molecular identifiers was applied to individual cDNA molecules. TCRdb reprocessed the 5' RACE reads via MiXCR and lists one record per CDR3 protein. The repertoire has just under 65,000 distinct CDR3 sequences, around 6.5% of them found once; the top ten carry around 3.3%. The chain employs TRBV6-2 or TRBV6-3 and TRBJ1-1, with D unresolved. The source is an adult who was a healthcare worker with PCR-confirmed SARS-CoV-2 infection or an uninfected control (not recorded which). The sample here was whole blood, taken at baseline. In DNA form, the CDR3 reads TGTGCCAGCAAGGAGTTTCAGGAGAATCGCCCCGTGAACACTGAAGCTTTCTTT. Protein: CASKEFQENRPVNTEAFF.